Below are 13 T cell receptor beta chains sequenced from a single sample in a study of T-cell reconstitution after alpha-beta-depleted transplantation in children. Unique molecular identifiers were used in preparing the TCRbeta library. TCRdb re-derived calls from the PCR reads in MiXCR, one entry per CDR3 protein. The data contain 490,000 or so distinct CDR3 sequences, under 12% of them seen just once; the ten biggest clones take up 2%. The sequences come from PBMCs, collected before TCRalphabeta/CD19-depleted stem cell transplant. The receptors come from a child aged 2-15 years with inherited bone marrow failure, due to receive a stem cell transplant.

This clonotype was picked up many times. The rearrangement links TRBV6-2 or TRBV6-3 to TRBJ1-5, with D uncertain. The CDR3 consists of 13 residues. V lost 5 bases to trimming and J lost 4 bases, with 9 bases between them. Looked up from germline, CDR1 is MNHEY and CDR2 is SVGEGT. The CDR3, as DNA: TGTGCCAGCAGTCAAGGACTGAATCAGCCCCAGCATTTT. This encodes CASSQGLNQPQHF.

Of note for this clonotype: This clone may be a read error of a much larger clone one base away. The chain combines TRBV12-3 or TRBV12-4 with TRBJ1-5; D gene unclear. The CDR3 sequence is 13 residues long. The V gene lost 7 bases and the J gene lost 3 bases, with 10 bases spanning the gap. CDR3 loop: CASNSWFNQPQHF. CDR3 in DNA: TGTGCCAGCAATTCCTGGTTCAATCAGCCCCAGCATTTT.

V usage is TRBV13 and J usage is TRBJ1-1, with D uncertain. V shed 3 bases and J shed 1 base, with 9 bases lying between them. The CDR3 is made up of 14 amino acids. Germline V lookup: CDR1 PRHDT, CDR2 FYEKMQ (reference sequence). CDR3 in amino acids: CASSFATANTEAFF. The CDR3 DNA is TGTGCCAGCAGCTTTGCAACAGCGAACACTGAAGCTTTCTTT. Full variable domain (missing parts from reference TRBV13 and TRBJ1-1): AAGVIQSPRHLIKEKRETATLKCYPIPRHDTVYWYQQGPGQDPQFLISFYEKMQSDKGSIPDRFSAQQFSDYHSELNMSSLELGDSALYFCASSFATANTEAFFGQGTRLTVV.

The sample holds a few counts of this clonotype. The gene calls are TRBV30 and TRBJ2-2; D is undetermined. CDR3 length equals 13 residues. CDR1 GTSNPN and CDR2 SVGIG come from the germline V gene (reference sequence). The V end lost 4 bases, the J end lost 5 bases, and 11 bases lay between the germline ends. This CDR3 reads CAWNPPGTGELFF. DNA of the CDR3: TGTGCCTGGAATCCCCCTGGGACCGGGGAGCTGTTTTTT. Using reference TRBV30 and TRBJ2-2 for the parts outside the CDR3, the full variable domain is SQTIHQWPATLVQPVGSPLSLECTVEGTSNPNLYWYRQAAGRGLQLLFYSVGIGQISSEVPQNLSASRPQDRQFILSSKKLLLSDSGFYLCAWNPPGTGELFFGEGSRLTVL.

In its sample, this clonotype was seen many times. The J gene is TRBJ2-7, the V gene TRBV21-1; the listed D gene, TRBD2, was not tested against the DNA. TRBV21-1 is noted as a pseudogene. The CDR3 spans 14 residues. Here the CDR3 reads CASSSGTRLNEQYF. The CDR3 DNA follows: TGTGCCAGCAGTTCCGGGACTAGACTGAACGAGCAGTACTTC.

This clonotype showed up many times. This chain joins TRBV12-3 or TRBV12-4 and TRBJ1-5; TRBD1 matches 7 bases. The CDR3 length is 13 residues. V lost 5 bases, J lost 3 bases, and 1 base stayed unmatched. This chain's CDR3 is CASSGQVNQPQHF. The CDR3 DNA reads as TGTGCCAGCAGTGGACAGGTCAATCAGCCCCAGCATTTT.

This clonotype was counted a few times. This chain connects TRBV7-8 to TRBJ1-1; weak D call: TRBD1 (5 bases). The CDR3 has 15 amino acids. Trimming cost V 1 base and J 2 bases, with 11 bases left between them. From germline, CDR1 is SGHVS and CDR2 FQNEAQ. The CDR3 loop is CASSLVGGTNTEAFF. The CDR3 DNA sequence: TGTGCCAGCAGCTTAGTCGGGGGGACCAACACTGAAGCTTTCTTT.

This clonotype was seen at least ten times. The chain links TRBV7-2 to TRBJ2-3; tentatively, D is TRBD1 or TRBD2 (5 bases each). This CDR3 is 14 amino acids long. V lost 6 bases to trimming and J lost 2 bases, with 12 bases between them. Germline CDR1 SGHTA, CDR2 FQGNSA. CDR3 loop: CASSRDPTTDTQYF. CDR3 nucleotides: TGTGCCAGCAGTCGGGACCCGACCACAGATACGCAGTATTTT.

This clonotype appeared many times. The chain links TRBV6-1 to TRBJ2-1; 8 nucleotides align to TRBD2. V was clipped by 6 bases and J by 6 bases; unmatched bases: 10. Germline-derived CDR1 and CDR2 are MNHNS and SASEGT. This CDR3 is built from 15 residues. The CDR3 loop is CASRSGSGTFNEQFF. The CDR3 DNA is TGTGCCAGCAGGTCGGGTAGCGGGACCTTCAATGAGCAGTTCTTC.

This clonotype has ten or more counts. This chain uses TRBV7-6 with TRBJ1-2, with 8 bases matching TRBD1. Germline CDR1 SGHVS, CDR2 FNYEAQ. V lost 5 bases, J lost 2 bases, and 10 bases stayed unmatched. CDR3 size: 16 residues. CDR3 in DNA: TGTGCCAGCAGCCCAACCTACAGGGGGGAAAACTATGGCTACACCTTC. As protein: CASSPTYRGENYGYTF.

This clonotype was detected many times. The chain joins TRBV9 to TRBJ1-2, with 9 bases fitting TRBD1. The germline CDR1 and CDR2 sequences are SGDLS and YYNGEE. The junction had 9 bases not matched to a gene; V was cut back by 4 bases and J by 2 bases. This CDR3 is 16 amino acids long. CDR3 sequence: CASSPRPGTGNYGYTF. Written as DNA, the CDR3 is TGTGCCAGCAGCCCCCGTCCCGGGACAGGGAACTATGGCTACACCTTC.

This clonotype showed up many times. CDR3 residues: CASRRLDGIQYF. CDR3 sequence (DNA): TGTGCCAGCCGAAGACTGGATGGGATTCAGTACTTC. V usage is TRBV7-9 and J usage is TRBJ2-4; D is undetermined. CDR3 length: 12 residues. Trimming removed 8 bases at V and 10 bases at J, with 15 bases between. Germline CDR1 is SEHNR and CDR2 is FQNEAQ (reference sequence).

The table lists this clonotype with many counts. This rearrangement joins TRBV20-1 to TRBJ2-1; TRBD2 agrees at 7 bases. J gave up 9 bases and V 1 base, and 0 bases lay outside the gene matches. The CDR3 has 11 residues. From germline, CDR1 is DFQATT and CDR2 SNEGSKA (reference sequence). The CDR3 coding sequence is TGCAGTGCTAGAGGGGGGGGTGAGCAGTTCTTC. Protein sequence: CSARGGGEQFF.